Shown below are 15 T cell receptor beta chains from a single sample sequenced in a study of T cell responses to AZD1222 COVID-19 vaccine. TCRdb's copy holds only in-frame clones and misses some; the assay was immunoSEQ multiplex PCR. The repertoire includes 70,000 to 75,000 clones, roughly 87% of them detected once, and roughly 1.2% sits in the top ten. The source was peripheral blood, collected 28 days after the second AZD1222 dose. All receptors derive from an adult who received the AZD1222 COVID-19 vaccine.

The V and J genes are TRBV7-9 and TRBJ1-5, with TRBD1 matching 8 bases. J was trimmed by 9 bases and V by 5 bases; bases with no gene match: 6. The CDR3 is 13 amino acids. The germline V gene has CDR1 SEHNR and CDR2 FQNEAQ (reference sequence). The CDR3 nucleotides are TGTGCCAGCAGCGTCCAGGGGGCTCGGCCCCAGCATTTT. Its protein is CASSVQGARPQHF.

The chain employs TRBV18 and TRBJ1-5; D is unresolved. The CDR3 loop spans 13 amino acids. With 6 bases removed from V and 0 bases from J, the gap between germline ends came to 6 bases. Germline V gene sequence: CDR1 KGHSH, CDR2 LQKENI. CDR3 coding DNA: TGTGCCAGCTCCCCGATTAGCAATCAGCCCCAGCATTTT. Amino acid sequence: CASSPISNQPQHF.

The J gene is TRBJ2-3, the V gene TRBV6-5, with 10 bases matching TRBD1. Germline assignment: CDR1 MNHEY and CDR2 SVGAGI. The junction had 3 bases not matched to a gene; V was cut back by 6 bases and J by 3 bases. CDR3 length equals 14 residues. CDR3 region: CASSRDRGTDTQYF. The DNA for the CDR3 is TGTGCCAGCAGCCGGGACAGGGGAACAGATACGCAGTATTTT.

V is TRBV15 and J is TRBJ2-5; D not resolved. The germline gives CDR1 LNHNV, CDR2 YYDKDF (reference sequence). V lost 1 base and J 1 base, leaving 22 bases between the germline ends. CDR3 length equals 19 residues. In nucleotides, the CDR3 is TGTGCCACCAGCAGAGGCATTTCGTTTAGATCCCCATCCCAAGAGACCCAGTACTTC. It translates to CATSRGISFRSPSQETQYF. Drawing the rest from reference TRBV15 and TRBJ2-5, the complete variable domain is DAMVIQNPRYQVTQFGKPVTLSCSQTLNHNVMYWYQQKSSQAPKLLFHYYDKDFNNEADTPDNFQSRRPNTSFCFLDIRSPGLGDTAMYLCATSRGISFRSPSQETQYFGPGTRLLVL.

The chain combines TRBV20-1 with TRBJ2-5; no firm D call. Per germline, CDR1 DFQATT and CDR2 SNEGSKA (reference sequence). Trimming removed 8 bases from V and 1 base from J, with 2 bases in between. The CDR3 runs to 9 residues. CDR3 loop: CSTQETQYF. DNA for the CDR3: TGCAGTACCCAAGAGACCCAGTACTTC.

This clone rates as medium-sized. V usage is TRBV2 and J usage is TRBJ1-4, with 7 bases matching TRBD1. V lost 6 bases to trimming and J lost 0 bases; unmatched junction nucleotides: 7. The germline gives CDR1 SNHLY, CDR2 FYNNEI. This CDR3 contains 16 residues. CDR3 DNA: TGTGCCAGCAGGCAGGGGGGGATACCAACTAATGAAAAACTGTTTTTT. Translating it yields CASRQGGIPTNEKLFF.

The chain recombines TRBV5-5 with TRBJ2-1, with no clear D. Germline CDR1 reads SGHKS; CDR2 reads YYEKEE (reference sequence). The CDR3 runs to 12 residues. V lost 1 base and J lost 5, with 4 bases in between. CDR3 DNA: TGTGCCAGCAGCTTGAGGGACAATGAGCAGTTCTTC. Its protein product is CASSLRDNEQFF. Drawing the rest from reference TRBV5-5 and TRBJ2-1, the complete variable domain is DAGVTQSPTHLIKTRGQQVTLRCSPISGHKSVSWYQQVLGQGPQFIFQYYEKEERGRGNFPDRFSARQFPNYSSELNVNALLLGDSALYLCASSLRDNEQFFGPGTRLTVL.

The rearrangement links TRBV27 to TRBJ1-1; 8 bases line up with TRBD1. Germline trimming cut 5 bases from V and 1 base from J; bases unmatched to any gene: 15. The V gene's germline CDR1 is MNHEY and CDR2 SMNVEV (reference sequence). The length of the CDR3 is 18 residues. The CDR3 DNA is TGTGCCAGCAGTAAACTAACAGAAACAGGGGGACGGAACACTGAAGCTTTCTTT. Translation gives CASSKLTETGGRNTEAFF.

The chain couples TRBV24-1 to TRBJ2-1; 9 nucleotides align to TRBD2. Germline CDR1 and CDR2: KGHDR and SFDVKD. The length of the CDR3 is 16 residues. With V trimmed by 3 bases and J by 7 bases, 9 bases remained unmatched. The CDR3 region has the DNA TGTGCCACCAGTGATCCCAGCGGGAGGACCCTTAATGAGCAGTTCTTC. Residues: CATSDPSGRTLNEQFF.

The chain has TRBV6-5 and TRBJ1-1; D is possibly TRBD1 (5 bases). The CDR3 length is 15 residues. Trimming took 6 bases from V and 1 from J, leaving 15 bases between them. CDR1 and CDR2 (germline): MNHEY, SVGAGI. The CDR3 here is CASSNLGRTNTEAFF. The CDR3 DNA reads TGTGCCAGCAGCAACCTGGGACGGACGAACACTGAAGCTTTCTTT.

The chain uses TRBV2 and TRBJ1-2; 11 bases match TRBD1. The CDR3 has 17 amino acids. After removal of 2 bases from V and 4 bases from J, the junction contained 9 bases not matched to a gene. Germline values: CDR1 SNHLY, CDR2 FYNNEI. This CDR3 is CASSERTGGAIGYGYTF. The CDR3 nucleotides read TGTGCCAGCAGTGAAAGGACAGGGGGCGCGATAGGCTATGGCTACACCTTC.

This chain links TRBV19 with TRBJ2-5, with unresolved D. This CDR3 is 11 amino acids long. Trimming stripped 5 bases from V and 4 bases from J, with 5 bases between. Germline CDR1 and CDR2: LNHDA and SQIVND (reference sequence). The CDR3 DNA follows: TGTGCCAGTAGTTGGGGAGAGACCCAGTACTTC. This gives the protein CASSWGETQYF.

V usage is TRBV6-1 and J usage is TRBJ1-2, with D possibly matching TRBD1 (5 bases). V lost 4 bases to trimming and J lost 1 base, with 16 bases between them. This CDR3 region has 16 residues. Germline V lookup: CDR1 MNHNS, CDR2 SASEGT. CDR3 coding DNA: TGTGCCAGCAGTGCCTGGGATAGGGGCTATAACTATGGCTACACCTTC. Protein: CASSAWDRGYNYGYTF.

This clone was seen once. V usage is TRBV7-9 and J usage is TRBJ1-1; the match to TRBD1 covers 7 bases. The CDR3 sequence is 15 residues long. The V and J ends lost 5 bases and 0 bases, in that order; junction bases with no gene match: 6. Germline values: CDR1 SEHNR, CDR2 FQNEAQ (reference sequence). This chain's CDR3 is CASSPRGTMNTEAFF. The CDR3, as DNA: TGTGCCAGCAGCCCCAGGGGGACTATGAACACTGAAGCTTTCTTT.

The V gene is TRBV11-2, the J gene TRBJ2-3; D uncertain. The V gene lost 0 bases and the J gene lost 11 bases, with 9 bases spanning the gap. The CDR3 extends over 12 amino acids. Germline lookup yields CDR1 SGHAT and CDR2 FQNNGV. CDR3 DNA: TGTGCCAGCAGCTTAGACGGGTTCAAGCAGTATTTT. As protein: CASSLDGFKQYF.